The 7 T cell receptor beta chains given below trace back to one sample, sequenced in a study of T cell responses to AZD1222 COVID-19 vaccine. Assay: immunoSEQ multiplex PCR; the TCRdb copy retains only in-frame clones and omits some. The top ten clones hold around 1% of a sample with 150,000 or so clones, 92% of them seen once. The material was peripheral blood, obtained 28 days after the second AZD1222 dose. These receptors were obtained from an adult who received the AZD1222 COVID-19 vaccine.

This chain uses TRBV20-1 with TRBJ1-1; weak D call: TRBD1 (6 bases). CDR3 length: 16 residues. In germline, CDR1 is DFQATT, CDR2 SNEGSKA (reference sequence). V was clipped by 3 bases and J by 1 base, with 18 bases between them. The CDR3 DNA reads as TGCAGTGCTAGTGACCCAAGCGGGGGGCAGAACACTGAAGCTTTCTTT. This encodes CSASDPSGGQNTEAFF.

This sequence joins TRBV2 and TRBJ1-1, with D possibly TRBD1 on 5 matching bases. The CDR3 has 12 residues. Trimming took 4 bases from V and 4 from J, leaving 7 bases between them. CDR1 is SNHLY and CDR2 is FYNNEI in the germline V gene. For the CDR3, the DNA is TGTGCCAGCAGTGGAAGGGGCACTGAAGCTTTCTTT. This translates into CASSGRGTEAFF.

The chain has TRBV19 and TRBJ1-2; D is ambiguous. The CDR3 extends over 14 amino acids. CDR1 is LNHDA, CDR2 SQIVND, per germline (reference sequence). The V and J ends lost 9 bases and 2 bases respectively, with 16 bases between them. The CDR3 coding sequence is TGTGCCAGCTCACTGGACCAGACAAACTATGGCTACACCTTC. Translated, it gives CASSLDQTNYGYTF.

V is TRBV12-3 or TRBV12-4 and J is TRBJ1-5; D is unclear. Deletions cut 3 bases from V and 3 bases from J, with 6 bases between. This CDR3 spans 13 amino acids. CDR3 DNA: TGTGCCAGCAGTTTCGGGGACAATCAGCCCCAGCATTTT. Protein: CASSFGDNQPQHF.

This clone was counted only a few times. The chain links TRBV6-5 to TRBJ2-3; D is unclear. V was cut by 6 bases and J by 8 bases, with 15 bases left in between. The CDR3 has 13 amino acids. Germline V gene lookup returns CDR1 MNHEY and CDR2 SVGAGI. The CDR3 DNA reads TGTGCCAGCAGCTTGGAGAGGCGAGGTACGCAGTATTTT. This gives the protein CASSLERRGTQYF.

The gene calls are TRBV5-4 and TRBJ1-2; D remains ambiguous. The germline gives CDR1 SGHNT, CDR2 YYREEE (reference sequence). V was clipped by 1 base and J by 5 bases, with 15 bases between them. The length of the CDR3 is 15 residues. CDR3 sequence: CASSLPEGARYGYTF. DNA of the CDR3: TGTGCCAGCAGCTTGCCCGAGGGCGCGAGGTATGGCTACACCTTC.

The V gene is TRBV7-8, the J gene TRBJ1-6, with D unresolved. The CDR3 runs 13 residues. Trimming took off 2 bases at V and 7 bases at J, with 6 bases between the two ends. Germline V gene lookup returns CDR1 SGHVS and CDR2 FQNEAQ. The CDR3 coding sequence is TGTGCCAGCAGCTTACGTGGGAATTCACCCCTCCACTTT. This gives the protein CASSLRGNSPLHF.